The rows below give T cell receptor beta chains drawn from one sample of a study of cytomegalovirus exposure and HLA in healthy donors. Repertoires were generated with immunoSEQ multiplex PCR, while TCRdb's copy carries only in-frame clones and drops some. The profile covers 150,000 to 200,000 clones, with approximately 80% appearing a single time and more than 0.45% taken by the ten largest. The specimen was PBMCs. These TCRs come from a woman in her forties or fifties in good health and CMV-seronegative. Both conserved end residues are part of each CDR3. The order of the fields is J gene, V gene, CDR3 protein.

J gene: TRBJ2-7; V gene: TRBV30; CDR3 protein: CAWSYGGPTYEQYF
J gene: TRBJ1-1; V gene: TRBV27; CDR3 protein: CASSQGGPGGTEAFF
J gene: TRBJ1-2; V gene: TRBV4-1; CDR3 protein: CASSQDFEGATGGYTF
J gene: TRBJ1-1; V gene: TRBV18; CDR3 protein: CASTTTANAEAFF
J gene: TRBJ2-1; V gene: TRBV19; CDR3 protein: CASSTRTGVLRFYNEQFF
J gene: TRBJ1-1; V gene: TRBV15; CDR3 protein: CATSRDHRENTEAFF
J gene: TRBJ2-1; V gene: TRBV13; CDR3 protein: CASSLDSYYNEQFF
J gene: TRBJ2-1; V gene: TRBV11-2; CDR3 protein: CASRLAGGLRSGEQFF
J gene: TRBJ1-1; V gene: TRBV11-2; CDR3 protein: CASSFDQGYTEAFF
J gene: TRBJ2-2; V gene: TRBV27; CDR3 protein: CASRGAGGPPGELFF
J gene: TRBJ2-7; V gene: TRBV29-1; CDR3 protein: CSFSYGLAGGFYEQYF
J gene: TRBJ2-3; V gene: TRBV4-1; CDR3 protein: CASSQDPGGRADTQYF
J gene: TRBJ1-3; V gene: TRBV10-3; CDR3 protein: CAISSPTGNSGNTIYF
J gene: TRBJ1-4; V gene: TRBV30; CDR3 protein: CAWSAGPALNEKLFF
J gene: TRBJ1-2; V gene: TRBV7-2; CDR3 protein: CASSLGQNYGYTF
J gene: TRBJ2-5; V gene: TRBV28; CDR3 protein: CASSKPGLAEDF
J gene: TRBJ1-5; V gene: TRBV5-6; CDR3 protein: CASSLVGSAQPQHF
J gene: TRBJ2-3; V gene: TRBV7-8; CDR3 protein: CASSSRRTTSTDTQYF
J gene: TRBJ2-7; V gene: TRBV7-8; CDR3 protein: CASSLGGGTEQYF
J gene: TRBJ1-2; V gene: TRBV7-8; CDR3 protein: CASSSEGELSGYTF
J gene: TRBJ1-6; V gene: TRBV16; CDR3 protein: CASSQLVRSSYNSPLHF
J gene: TRBJ2-7; V gene: TRBV2; CDR3 protein: CASSREPHIDEQYF
J gene: TRBJ1-5; V gene: TRBV7-9; CDR3 protein: CSSSLFTFGSNQPQHF
J gene: TRBJ2-3; V gene: TRBV10-3; CDR3 protein: CAIDVSGESTDTQYF
J gene: TRBJ1-1; V gene: TRBV9; CDR3 protein: CASSVGYRENTEAFF
J gene: TRBJ1-5; V gene: TRBV6-1; CDR3 protein: CASSAGAYSNQPQHF
J gene: TRBJ2-5; V gene: TRBV10-2; CDR3 protein: CASPYLLTPETQYF